The T cell receptor (beta chain) described here comes from a study of Ad26.COV2.S vaccination and SARS-CoV-2 variants. Background on the study: Trial arm assignment for the donor was COV1001 Ad26.COV2.S. Study conclusions and caveats: Non-spike TCR breadth was similar in vaccine and placebo recipients. After vaccination, reports described spike-specific CD8+ and CD4+ T cell responses as showing substantial breadth.

The CDR3 covers 14 residues. V was clipped by 3 bases and J by 3 bases, with 12 bases between them. The germline CDR1 and CDR2 sequences are SGDLS and YYNGEE. Sample treatment: around 19 received Ad26.COV2.S at low or high dose, single or two shots; roughly 5 received placebo; per-sample allocation not given. It was on day 63 after the first vaccine or placebo injection that samples were taken. A Boston donor was an adult aged 18-55 years. Comments on this clone: Its cognate antigen is unknown.

Clones were sequenced by immunoSEQ multiplex PCR, and TCRdb holds only the in-frame ones, with some missing. The sample yields about 480,000 clones, approximately 90% seen once. This TCR came from a person aged 18-65 years who received the Ad26.COV2.S COVID-19 vaccine or a placebo. The chain carries TRBV9 and TRBJ1-1; no clear D gene. The input for sequencing was peripheral blood, taken in a trial of Ad26.COV2.S vaccine versus placebo. CDR3 DNA sequence: TGTGCCAGCAGCGCAGGTGTCCTGGACACTGAAGCTTTCTTT. This codes for CASSAGVLDTEAFF.